The 5 T cell receptor beta chains given below trace back to one sample, sequenced in a study of technical replicates of blood from a handful of donors. Assay used: immunoSEQ multiplex PCR; TCRdb lists only in-frame clones, some missing. This sample has around 83,000 clones; 94% occur once, and the top ten carry approximately 0.41%. Sequencing was performed on T cells isolated from PBMCs. The receptor source for this set is a human donor in good health.

This chain joins TRBV19 and TRBJ2-7; the D gene is possibly TRBD1 (5 bases). Germline V gene sequence: CDR1 LNHDA, CDR2 SQIVND (reference sequence). V was shortened by 4 bases and J by 3 bases, with 13 bases between the two germline ends. The CDR3 runs 14 residues. The CDR3 region is CASSNKGADYEQYF. CDR3 DNA sequence: TGTGCCAGTAGTAATAAAGGGGCGGACTACGAGCAGTACTTC.

The chain recombines TRBV6-5 with TRBJ1-1, with TRBD1 matching 8 bases. Germline CDR1 is MNHEY and CDR2 is SVGAGI. The ends lost 7 bases at V and 3 bases at J; junction bases unmatched: 4. The CDR3 covers 13 residues. The CDR3 sequence is CASNYRGDTEAFF. In DNA, the CDR3 is TGTGCCAGCAACTACAGGGGGGACACTGAAGCTTTCTTT.

This clone was counted once. The chain employs TRBV10-3 and TRBJ1-1, with TRBD1 matching over 7 bases. The CDR3 is 14 amino acids. Germline V gives CDR1 ENHRY, CDR2 SYGVKD. The V segment lost 7 bases and the J segment 5 bases; nucleotides outside the gene matches: 10. CDR3 DNA sequence: TGTGCCATCACTAACAGGGGTCAGGAGACTGAAGCTTTCTTT. Translated, it gives CAITNRGQETEAFF.

The chain links TRBV9 to TRBJ2-7; D is ambiguous. Trimming removed 4 bases from V and 0 bases from J, with 11 bases in between. Germline V gene sequence: CDR1 SGDLS, CDR2 YYNGEE. The CDR3 is 14 amino acids. In DNA form, the CDR3 reads TGTGCCAGCAGCAAGACACTCAGCTCCTACGAGCAGTACTTC. Translation gives CASSKTLSSYEQYF.

The V gene is TRBV28, the J gene TRBJ1-5; maybe TRBD1 (6 bases). The germline V gene encodes CDR1 MDHEN and CDR2 SYDVKM. Trimming removed 11 bases at V and 7 bases at J, with 18 bases between. The length of the CDR3 is 13 residues. CDR3 sequence (DNA): TGTGCCTCCACCGGGGGGCGTACGCAGCCCCAGCATTTT. Protein product: CASTGGRTQPQHF.